One sample yielded the 6 T cell receptor beta chains listed below, sequenced in a study of T cell responses to AZD1222 COVID-19 vaccine. TCRdb keeps only in-frame clones here, not all; method: immunoSEQ multiplex PCR. The profile shows 96,000 or so clones, 80% to 90% of them singletons. Source: peripheral blood, taken on day 0 of AZD1222 vaccination. The origin of the receptors is an adult in good health.

V and J are TRBV18 and TRBJ2-4; the match to TRBD1 covers 8 bases. V trimming: 2 bases; J trimming: 8 bases; junction bases outside the gene matches: 11. Germline lookup yields CDR1 KGHSH and CDR2 LQKENI. The CDR3 has 16 residues. CDR3: CASSPSVAGGGHIQYF. CDR3 DNA sequence: TGTGCCAGCTCACCATCAGTTGCAGGGGGCGGGCACATTCAGTACTTC.

The rearrangement uses TRBV5-1 and TRBJ1-2; 9 nucleotides line up with TRBD1. The CDR3 runs to 17 residues. Unmatched junction bases numbered 14, after V lost 0 bases and J lost 8 bases. Germline V gene data show CDR1 as SGHRS and CDR2 as YFSETQ. The CDR3 DNA reads TGCGCCAGCAGCTTGGAGGGGACAGGGCTTGGGATTCGGGGCTACACCTTC. Its translation is CASSLEGTGLGIRGYTF. The complete variable domain, with remaining parts taken from reference TRBV5-1 and TRBJ1-2, reads KAGVTQTPRYLIKTRGQQVTLSCSPISGHRSVSWYQQTPGQGLQFLFEYFSETQRNKGNFPGRFSGRQFSNSRSEMNVSTLELGDSALYLCASSLEGTGLGIRGYTFGSGTRLTVV.

The genes are TRBV11-2 and TRBJ2-6; unclear D gene. CDR1 is SGHAT and CDR2 is FQNNGV in the germline V gene. The V and J ends lost 0 bases and 1 base respectively, with 7 bases between them. The CDR3 runs 16 residues. CDR3 sequence: CASSLDHGSGANVLTF. CDR3 nucleotides: TGTGCCAGCAGCTTAGATCATGGATCTGGGGCCAACGTCCTGACTTTC.

This rearrangement joins TRBV5-4 to TRBJ1-2; no reliable D call. The V and J ends lost 0 bases and 0 bases respectively, with 12 bases between them. Germline V gene sequence: CDR1 SGHNT, CDR2 YYREEE (reference sequence). CDR3 length: 16 amino acids. The CDR3 DNA reads TGTGCCAGCAGCTTGGCCTCACAGCCAGCTAACTATGGCTACACCTTC. Its translation is CASSLASQPANYGYTF.

V is TRBV9 and J is TRBJ1-5; no definite D call. The CDR3 sequence is 13 residues long. Germline V gene sequence: CDR1 SGDLS, CDR2 YYNGEE. Trimming pared 3 bases from V and 0 bases from J, leaving 4 bases between. CDR3: CASSGNSNQPQHF. Here the CDR3 DNA reads TGTGCCAGCAGCGGTAATAGCAATCAGCCCCAGCATTTT.

This chain links TRBV2 with TRBJ1-2, with a weak D call TRBD1 (6 bases). Trimming left V 9 bases short and J 3 bases short, with 8 bases between. This CDR3 spans 11 amino acids. The germline V gene encodes CDR1 SNHLY and CDR2 FYNNEI. The CDR3 nucleotides read TGTGCCAGATACAGGGACTATGGCTACACCTTC. It codes for CARYRDYGYTF.